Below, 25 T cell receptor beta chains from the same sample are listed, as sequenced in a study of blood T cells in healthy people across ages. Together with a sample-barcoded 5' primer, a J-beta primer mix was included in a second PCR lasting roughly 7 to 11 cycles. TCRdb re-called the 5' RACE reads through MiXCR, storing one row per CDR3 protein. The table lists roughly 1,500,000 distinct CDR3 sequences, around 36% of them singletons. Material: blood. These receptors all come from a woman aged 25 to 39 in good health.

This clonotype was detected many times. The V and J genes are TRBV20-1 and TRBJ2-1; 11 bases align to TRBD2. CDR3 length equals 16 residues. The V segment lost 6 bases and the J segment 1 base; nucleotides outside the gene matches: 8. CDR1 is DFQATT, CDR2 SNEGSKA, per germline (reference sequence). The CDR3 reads CSATPLAGGSYNEQFF. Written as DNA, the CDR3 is TGCAGTGCAACTCCTCTAGCGGGAGGATCCTACAATGAGCAGTTCTTC.

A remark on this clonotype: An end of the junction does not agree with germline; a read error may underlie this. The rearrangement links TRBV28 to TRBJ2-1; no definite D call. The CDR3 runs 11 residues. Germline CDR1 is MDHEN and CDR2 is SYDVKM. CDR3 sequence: CAGSARPVQFF. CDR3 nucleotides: TGTGCCGGCAGTGCCAGACCCGTACAGTTCTTC. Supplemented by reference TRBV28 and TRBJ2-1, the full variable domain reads DVKVTQSSRYLVKRTGEKVFLECVQDMDHENMFWYRQDPGLGLRLIYFSYDVKMKEKGDIPEGYSVSREKKERFSLILESASTNQTSMYLCAGSARPVQFFGPGTRLTVL.

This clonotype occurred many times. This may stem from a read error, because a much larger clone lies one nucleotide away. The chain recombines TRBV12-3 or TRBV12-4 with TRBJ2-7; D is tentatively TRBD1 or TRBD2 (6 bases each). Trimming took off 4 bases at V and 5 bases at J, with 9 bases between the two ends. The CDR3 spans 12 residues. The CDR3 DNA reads TGTGCCAGCAGTTCCGGGGGCAACGAGCAGTACTTC. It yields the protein CASSSGGNEQYF.

The CDR3 here is CASSATGVQETQYF. CDR3 DNA: TGTGCCAGCAGCGCTACAGGGGTCCAAGAGACCCAGTACTTC. V gene TRBV6-1 combines with J gene TRBJ2-5; 7 bases fit TRBD1. The CDR3 is made up of 14 amino acids. The trim removed 6 bases at V and 1 base at J, leaving 5 bases unmatched. CDR1 is MNHNS and CDR2 is SASEGT in the germline V gene.

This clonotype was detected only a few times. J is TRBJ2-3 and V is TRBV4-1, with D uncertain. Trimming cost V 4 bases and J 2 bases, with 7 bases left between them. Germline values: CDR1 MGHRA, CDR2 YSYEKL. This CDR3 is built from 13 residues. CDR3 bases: TGCGCCAGCAGCCGCTACTACACAGATACGCAGTATTTT. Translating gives CASSRYYTDTQYF.

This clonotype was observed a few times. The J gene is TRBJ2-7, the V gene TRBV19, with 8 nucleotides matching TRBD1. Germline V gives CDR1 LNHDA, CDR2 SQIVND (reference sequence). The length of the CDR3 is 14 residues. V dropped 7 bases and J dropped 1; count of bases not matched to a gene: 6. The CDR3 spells CASNIGTGSYEQYF. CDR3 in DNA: TGTGCCAGTAATATCGGGACAGGTTCCTACGAGCAGTACTTC.

In DNA, the CDR3 is TGTGCCAGCAGCCAAGAAGATACCTTTAGGGGGCGGGACTATGGCTACACCTTC. Translated: CASSQEDTFRGRDYGYTF. The chain joins TRBV4-2 to TRBJ1-2; the match to TRBD1 covers 7 bases. CDR1 is LGHNA and CDR2 is YNFKEQ in the germline V gene. V dropped 0 bases and J dropped 3; count of bases not matched to a gene: 13. The CDR3 loop spans 18 amino acids.

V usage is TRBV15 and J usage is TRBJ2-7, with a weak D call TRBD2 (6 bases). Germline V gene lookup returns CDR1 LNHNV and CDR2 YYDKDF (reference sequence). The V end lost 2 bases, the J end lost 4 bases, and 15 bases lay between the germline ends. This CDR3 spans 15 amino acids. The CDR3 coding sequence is TGTGCCACCAGCAGACACCGGGACTCGAATTACGAGCAGTACTTC. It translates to CATSRHRDSNYEQYF.

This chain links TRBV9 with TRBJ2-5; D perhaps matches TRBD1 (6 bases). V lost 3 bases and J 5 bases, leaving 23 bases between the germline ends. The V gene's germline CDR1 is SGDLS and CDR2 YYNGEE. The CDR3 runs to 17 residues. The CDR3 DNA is TGTGCCAGCAGCGCCCGCCGTCGTCAGGGGCCTAAGGAGACCCAGTACTTC. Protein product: CASSARRRQGPKETQYF.

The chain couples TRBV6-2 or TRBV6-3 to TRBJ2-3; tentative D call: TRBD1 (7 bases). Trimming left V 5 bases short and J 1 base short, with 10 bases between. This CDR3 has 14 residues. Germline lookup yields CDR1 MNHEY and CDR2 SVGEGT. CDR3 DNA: TGTGCCAGCAGTCGCGGGACAGGCACAGATACGCAGTATTTT. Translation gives CASSRGTGTDTQYF.

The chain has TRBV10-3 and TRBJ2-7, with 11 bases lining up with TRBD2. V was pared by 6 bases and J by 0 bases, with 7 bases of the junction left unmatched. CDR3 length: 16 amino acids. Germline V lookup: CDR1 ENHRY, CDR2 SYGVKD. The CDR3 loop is CAIRGLAGGSSYEQYF. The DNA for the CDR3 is TGTGCCATCAGGGGGCTAGCGGGGGGCAGCTCCTACGAGCAGTACTTC.

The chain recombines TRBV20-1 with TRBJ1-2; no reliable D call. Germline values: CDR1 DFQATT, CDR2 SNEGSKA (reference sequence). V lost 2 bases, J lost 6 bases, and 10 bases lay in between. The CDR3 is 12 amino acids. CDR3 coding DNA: TGCAGTGCTAGATCCGCTACCCATGGCTACACCTTC. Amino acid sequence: CSARSATHGYTF.

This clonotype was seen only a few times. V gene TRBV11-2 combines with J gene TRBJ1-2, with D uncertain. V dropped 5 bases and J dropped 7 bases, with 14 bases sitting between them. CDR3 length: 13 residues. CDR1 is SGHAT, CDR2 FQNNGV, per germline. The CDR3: CASSPEYLGGYTF. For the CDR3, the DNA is TGTGCCAGCAGCCCTGAATATTTGGGTGGCTACACCTTC.

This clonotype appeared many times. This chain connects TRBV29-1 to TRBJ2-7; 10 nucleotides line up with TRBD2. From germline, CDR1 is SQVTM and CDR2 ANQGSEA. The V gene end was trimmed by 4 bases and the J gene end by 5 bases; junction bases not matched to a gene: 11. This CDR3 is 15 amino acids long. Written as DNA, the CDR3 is TGCAGCGTTGGAAAAAGTCCTAGCGGGAGAGACGAGCAGTACTTC. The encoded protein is CSVGKSPSGRDEQYF.

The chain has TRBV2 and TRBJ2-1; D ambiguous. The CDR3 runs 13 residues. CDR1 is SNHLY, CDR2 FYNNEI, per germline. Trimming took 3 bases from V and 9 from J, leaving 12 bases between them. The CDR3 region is CASSDQGQVEQFF. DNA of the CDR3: TGTGCCAGCAGTGATCAAGGTCAGGTTGAGCAGTTCTTC.

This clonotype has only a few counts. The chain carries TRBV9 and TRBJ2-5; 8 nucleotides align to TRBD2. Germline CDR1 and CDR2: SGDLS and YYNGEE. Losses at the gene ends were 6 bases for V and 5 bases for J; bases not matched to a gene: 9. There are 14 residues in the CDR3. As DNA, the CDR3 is TGTGCCAGCACCCCCGGGAGGGTTTTGGAGACCCAGTACTTC. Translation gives CASTPGRVLETQYF.

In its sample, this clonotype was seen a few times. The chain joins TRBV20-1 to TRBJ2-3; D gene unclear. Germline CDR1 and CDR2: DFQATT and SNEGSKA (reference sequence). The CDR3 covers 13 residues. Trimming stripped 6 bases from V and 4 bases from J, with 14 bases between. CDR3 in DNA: TGCAGTGCCCAAGGCTCGGGCTCAGATACGCAGTATTTT. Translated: CSAQGSGSDTQYF.

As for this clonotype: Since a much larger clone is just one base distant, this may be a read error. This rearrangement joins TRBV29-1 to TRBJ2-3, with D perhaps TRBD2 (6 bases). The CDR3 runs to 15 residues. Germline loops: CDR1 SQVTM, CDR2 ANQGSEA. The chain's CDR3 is CSAEGTRTSTGTQYF. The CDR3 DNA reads TGCAGCGCCGAAGGGACTCGTACTAGCACAGGTACGCAGTATTTT.

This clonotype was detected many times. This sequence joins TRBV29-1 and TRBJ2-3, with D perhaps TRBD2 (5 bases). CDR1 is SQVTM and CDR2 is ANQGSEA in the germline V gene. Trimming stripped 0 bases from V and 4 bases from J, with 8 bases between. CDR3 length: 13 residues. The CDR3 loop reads CSVEDGRADTQYF. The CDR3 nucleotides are TGCAGCGTTGAAGATGGGCGGGCAGATACGCAGTATTTT.

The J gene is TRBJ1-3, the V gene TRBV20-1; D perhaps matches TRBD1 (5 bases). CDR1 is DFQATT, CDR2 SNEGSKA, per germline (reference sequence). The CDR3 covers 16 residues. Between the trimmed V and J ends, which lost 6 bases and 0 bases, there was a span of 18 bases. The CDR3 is CSASRPTANSGNTIYF. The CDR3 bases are TGCAGTGCCAGCAGACCGACAGCCAACTCTGGAAACACCATATATTTT.

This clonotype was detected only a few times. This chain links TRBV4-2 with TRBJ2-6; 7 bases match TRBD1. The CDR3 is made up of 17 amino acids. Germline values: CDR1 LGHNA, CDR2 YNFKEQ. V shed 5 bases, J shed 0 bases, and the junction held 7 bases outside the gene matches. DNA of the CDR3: TGTGCCAGCAGCGGTCGGACAGGACTCTCTGGGGCCAACGTCCTGACTTTC. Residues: CASSGRTGLSGANVLTF.

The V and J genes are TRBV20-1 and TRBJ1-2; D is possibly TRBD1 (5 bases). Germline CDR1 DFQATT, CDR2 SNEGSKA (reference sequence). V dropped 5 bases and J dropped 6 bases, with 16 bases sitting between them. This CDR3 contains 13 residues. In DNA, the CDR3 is TGCAGTGCTGGCCGGGACCCCGAGGATGGCTACACCTTC. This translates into CSAGRDPEDGYTF.

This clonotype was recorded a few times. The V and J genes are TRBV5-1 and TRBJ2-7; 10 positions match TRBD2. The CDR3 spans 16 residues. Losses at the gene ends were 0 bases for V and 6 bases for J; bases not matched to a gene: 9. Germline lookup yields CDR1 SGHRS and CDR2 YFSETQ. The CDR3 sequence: CASSLAASGRRSEQYF. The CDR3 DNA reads TGCGCCAGCAGCTTGGCGGCTAGCGGGAGACGAAGCGAGCAGTACTTC.

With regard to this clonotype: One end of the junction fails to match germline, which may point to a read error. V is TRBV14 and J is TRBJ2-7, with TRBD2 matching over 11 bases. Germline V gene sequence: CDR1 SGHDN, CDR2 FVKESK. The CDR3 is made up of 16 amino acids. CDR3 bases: TGTGCCAGCAGCCCAGGGACTAGCGGACCCTACTACGAGCGGTACTTC. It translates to CASSPGTSGPYYERYF.

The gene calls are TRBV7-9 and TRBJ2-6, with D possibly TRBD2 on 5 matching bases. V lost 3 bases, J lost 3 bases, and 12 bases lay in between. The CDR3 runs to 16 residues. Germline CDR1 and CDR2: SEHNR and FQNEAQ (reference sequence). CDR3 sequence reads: CASSFYSGNGANVLTF. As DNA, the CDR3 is TGTGCCAGCAGCTTTTATTCGGGGAATGGGGCCAACGTCCTGACTTTC.